This T cell receptor beta chain originates from a study of breast tumors, draining lymph nodes, adjacent tissues. TCRdb reprocessed the multiplex PCR reads with MiXCR, giving one entry per CDR3 protein. The sample yields approximately 200,000 distinct CDR3 sequences, roughly 31% seen once. Looked up from germline, CDR1 is MNHEY and CDR2 is SVGEGT. CDR3 size: 17 residues. V gave up 2 bases and J gave up 2 bases, with 15 bases separating them. The lymph nodes were axillary draining lymph nodes from breast cancer patients. Study-level findings and limits: Tumor and nontumor repertoires were significantly more similar in luminal-like than in basal-like breast cancer. The data were judged consistent with most tumor T cells coming from lymph node and expanding in tumor. Compared with lymph nodes, tumors were less diverse; compared with nontumor tissue, more.

Note on this clonotype: Its antigen is still unknown.

This sequence joins TRBV6-2 or TRBV6-3 and TRBJ2-2; D not certain. Sequencing used axillary lymph node tissue. The origin of this receptor is a female donor with breast cancer. Some clones in this sample may be carry-over from other donors' samples. CDR3 in DNA: TGTGCCAGCAGTTACATACCGGCCCATCCCAACACCGGGGAGCTGTTTTTT. Translated: CASSYIPAHPNTGELFF.